Shown below are 22 T cell receptor beta chains from a single sample sequenced in a study of cytomegalovirus exposure and HLA in healthy donors. Researchers ran the PCR with 60 Vbeta and 13 Jbeta primers. Clones were read by immunoSEQ multiplex PCR, and TCRdb kept only the in-frame ones, dropping some. The sample lists approximately 100,000 clones, roughly 63% occurring once. Sequencing was carried out using PBMCs. These receptors all stem from a woman in her sixties or seventies in good health and CMV-seropositive.

The chain uses TRBV10-3 and TRBJ1-2; D uncertain. The V and J ends lost 5 bases and 5 bases respectively, with 6 bases between them. Germline CDR1 ENHRY, CDR2 SYGVKD. This CDR3 has 11 amino acids. The CDR3 sequence is CAISTTYGYTF. CDR3 DNA sequence: TGTGCCATCAGTACCACTTATGGCTACACCTTC.

The chain links TRBV18 to TRBJ1-1; a weak D match, TRBD1 (5 bases). Germline values: CDR1 KGHSH, CDR2 LQKENI. V was pared by 3 bases and J by 1 base, with 9 bases between. There are 14 residues in the CDR3. This CDR3 reads CASSPQGRNTEAFF. In nucleotides, the CDR3 is TGTGCCAGCTCACCTCAGGGCCGGAACACTGAAGCTTTCTTT.

This chain uses TRBV30 with TRBJ2-2; 7 bases agree with TRBD2. Trimming took 5 bases from V and 3 from J; bases not matched to a gene: 15. The CDR3 is made up of 17 amino acids. CDR1 and CDR2 (germline): GTSNPN, SVGIG (reference sequence). CDR3: CAWSGGGDPRYTGELFF. The CDR3 DNA is TGTGCCTGGTCGGGGGGAGGGGACCCCCGTTACACCGGGGAGCTGTTTTTT.

This chain joins TRBV5-1 and TRBJ2-7; 8 bases align to TRBD1. V shed 4 bases and J 4 bases; nucleotides not matched to a gene: 10. The CDR3 contains 15 residues. The V gene's germline CDR1 is SGHRS and CDR2 YFSETQ. The CDR3: CASSPSGQGGYEQYF. The CDR3 DNA reads as TGCGCCAGCAGCCCCTCCGGACAGGGAGGATACGAGCAGTACTTC.

There are a few counts of this clone. This sequence joins TRBV7-3 and TRBJ2-3; D not resolved. Looked up from germline, CDR1 is SGHTA and CDR2 is FQGTGA. The CDR3 consists of 15 residues. Trimming shortened V by 0 bases and J by 0 bases, and 7 bases separated the two germline ends. DNA for the CDR3: TGTGCCAGCAGCTTAACGTATAGTAGCACAGATACGCAGTATTTT. Protein: CASSLTYSSTDTQYF.

The chain employs TRBV2 and TRBJ2-2; 8 bases match TRBD2. This CDR3 is 15 amino acids long. Germline values: CDR1 SNHLY, CDR2 FYNNEI. With V trimmed by 8 bases and J by 7 bases, 12 bases remained unmatched. CDR3 amino acids: CASGTGGAGNGELFF. In DNA form, the CDR3 reads TGTGCCAGCGGAACCGGGGGGGCCGGAAACGGGGAGCTGTTTTTT.

The chain has TRBV7-3 and TRBJ2-2; 7 bases align to TRBD2. With V trimmed by 6 bases and J by 6 bases, 7 bases remained unmatched. Germline CDR1 reads SGHTA; CDR2 reads FQGTGA. The CDR3 runs to 14 residues. The CDR3: CASRGTSVAGELFF. In nucleotides, the CDR3 is TGTGCCAGCAGAGGAACTAGCGTCGCCGGGGAGCTGTTTTTT.

The chain uses TRBV27 and TRBJ2-7; 9 positions agree with TRBD1. Trimming cost V 2 bases and J 5 bases; bases outside gene matches: 7. The CDR3 length is 15 residues. Germline V gene lookup returns CDR1 MNHEY and CDR2 SMNVEV (reference sequence). The CDR3: CASSLPGTGYHEQYF. In nucleotides, the CDR3 is TGTGCCAGCAGTTTACCCGGGACAGGGTACCACGAGCAGTACTTC.

The V gene is TRBV11-2, the J gene TRBJ2-1, with D perhaps matching TRBD1 (5 bases). CDR3 length: 15 amino acids. Trimming cost V 3 bases and J 0 bases, with 9 bases left between them. CDR1 SGHAT and CDR2 FQNNGV come from the germline V gene. DNA of the CDR3: TGTGCCAGCAGCTTCGACAGTAGCTCCTACAATGAGCAGTTCTTC. This translates into CASSFDSSSYNEQFF.

This clone occurred once. The rearrangement joins TRBV5-6 to TRBJ2-7; D is unclear. The CDR3 contains 13 residues. V lost 1 base, J lost 2 bases, and 7 bases lay in between. Germline assignment: CDR1 SGHDT and CDR2 YYEEEE. The CDR3 bases are TGTGCCAGCAGCTTGTACTCTACCTACGAGCAGTACTTC. This translates into CASSLYSTYEQYF.

This clone turned up a few times. V gene TRBV2 combines with J gene TRBJ2-1, with 8 bases lining up with TRBD1. The CDR3 sequence is 12 residues long. Germline lookup yields CDR1 SNHLY and CDR2 FYNNEI. The V gene end was trimmed by 5 bases and the J gene end by 7 bases; junction bases not matched to a gene: 1. CDR3 nucleotide sequence: TGTGCCAGCAGTAGACAGGGGAATGAGCAGTTCTTC. It yields the protein CASSRQGNEQFF.

V is TRBV7-9 and J is TRBJ2-2; D may be TRBD1 (6 bases). The CDR3 has 12 amino acids. Trimming stripped 6 bases from V and 9 bases from J, with 11 bases between. Per germline, CDR1 SEHNR and CDR2 FQNEAQ (reference sequence). CDR3 amino acids: CASRQGNRELFF. In DNA, the CDR3 is TGTGCCAGCAGGCAGGGGAACCGGGAGCTGTTTTTT.

The chain employs TRBV6-5 and TRBJ1-5, with D perhaps matching TRBD1 (6 bases). The ends were cut back, 5 bases at V and 6 bases at J, with 14 bases in the middle. Germline V gene data show CDR1 as MNHEY and CDR2 as SVGAGI. The CDR3 spans 14 residues. In DNA, the CDR3 is TGTGCCAGCAGTCCTCAGGGGCTGATTCAGCCCCAGCATTTT. Translation gives CASSPQGLIQPQHF.

This clone was recorded a few times. The chain recombines TRBV30 with TRBJ2-7; 8 positions agree with TRBD1. Germline V gene sequence: CDR1 GTSNPN, CDR2 SVGIG (reference sequence). This CDR3 is 13 amino acids long. Trimming removed 5 bases from V and 6 bases from J; junction bases left unmatched: 9. CDR3 in amino acids: CAWGGQGIGEQYF. CDR3 in DNA: TGTGCCTGGGGAGGACAGGGAATAGGCGAGCAGTACTTC. The whole variable domain, remainder taken from reference TRBV30 and TRBJ2-7, is SQTIHQWPATLVQPVGSPLSLECTVEGTSNPNLYWYRQAAGRGLQLLFYSVGIGQISSEVPQNLSASRPQDRQFILSSKKLLLSDSGFYLCAWGGQGIGEQYFGPGTRLTVT.

The V gene is TRBV5-4, the J gene TRBJ2-1, with TRBD1 identical over 7 bases. The germline V gene encodes CDR1 SGHNT and CDR2 YYREEE (reference sequence). The CDR3 spans 15 residues. The V and J ends lost 4 bases and 9 bases, in that order; junction bases with no gene match: 13. The CDR3 DNA reads as TGTGCCAGCAGCCAAATTTCGACAGGGCGCGGTGAGCAGTTCTTC. This gives the protein CASSQISTGRGEQFF.

The chain joins TRBV7-9 to TRBJ1-1; D not resolved. The ends were cut back, 5 bases at V and 0 bases at J, with 13 bases in the middle. The CDR3 is 15 residues long. Germline values: CDR1 SEHNR, CDR2 FQNEAQ (reference sequence). The CDR3 protein is CASSPVLTVNTEAFF. CDR3 DNA: TGTGCCAGCAGCCCCGTCCTAACAGTGAACACTGAAGCTTTCTTT.

V usage is TRBV5-6 and J usage is TRBJ1-1; no definite D call. The V end was cut by 4 bases, the J end by 4 bases, with 8 bases between. Germline CDR1 and CDR2: SGHDT and YYEEEE. CDR3 length: 12 amino acids. The CDR3 sequence is CASSRALTEAFF. The CDR3 nucleotides read TGTGCCAGCAGCAGAGCCCTCACTGAAGCTTTCTTT.

On this clone itself: The sample has other DNA sequences that encode this CDR3 too. The V and J genes are TRBV13 and TRBJ2-3, with D uncertain. The CDR3 has 12 residues. Trimming stripped 3 bases from V and 5 bases from J, with 6 bases between. Germline CDR1 PRHDT, CDR2 FYEKMQ (reference sequence). The DNA of the CDR3 is TGTGCCAGCAGCTTGACGGGAGATACGCAGTATTTT. This sequence encodes CASSLTGDTQYF. The complete variable domain, with remaining parts taken from reference TRBV13 and TRBJ2-3, reads AAGVIQSPRHLIKEKRETATLKCYPIPRHDTVYWYQQGPGQDPQFLISFYEKMQSDKGSIPDRFSAQQFSDYHSELNMSSLELGDSALYFCASSLTGDTQYFGPGTRLTVL.

The chain recombines TRBV6-6 with TRBJ1-5, with TRBD1 matching 7 bases. This CDR3 region has 16 residues. Germline V CDR1 and CDR2: MNHNY, SVGAGI (reference sequence). Trimming took 2 bases from V and 0 from J; bases not matched to a gene: 4. The CDR3: CASSYGTDYSNQPQHF. The CDR3 DNA reads TGTGCCAGCAGTTACGGGACAGATTATAGCAATCAGCCCCAGCATTTT.

The genes are TRBV4-1 and TRBJ2-5; TRBD2 is a possible D gene (5 bases). Gene TRBJ2-7 matches the end of the DNA better, so the J call may be wrong. CDR1 is MGHRA and CDR2 is YSYEKL in the germline V gene. This CDR3 is 14 amino acids long. The chain's CDR3 is CASSQVYGNYEQYF. CDR3 nucleotide sequence: TGCGCCAGCAGCCAAGTGTACGGGAACTACGAGCAGTACTTC.

J is TRBJ2-5 and V is TRBV30; 8 bases are shared with TRBD1. This CDR3 is built from 15 residues. The V segment lost 0 bases and the J segment 8 bases; nucleotides outside the gene matches: 11. CDR1 is GTSNPN, CDR2 SVGIG, per germline (reference sequence). DNA of the CDR3: TGTGCCTGGAGTGTTGGGAACAGGGGGGCAGGCACCCAGTACTTC. Translation: CAWSVGNRGAGTQYF.

CDR3 region: CASSLPRRFGETQYF. The CDR3, as DNA: TGTGCCAGCAGCTTGCCCCGAAGATTCGGAGAGACCCAGTACTTC. V is TRBV7-9 and J is TRBJ2-5; D uncertain. Germline V CDR1 and CDR2: SEHNR, FQNEAQ (reference sequence). This CDR3 spans 15 amino acids. Trimming pared 3 bases from V and 4 bases from J, leaving 15 bases between.